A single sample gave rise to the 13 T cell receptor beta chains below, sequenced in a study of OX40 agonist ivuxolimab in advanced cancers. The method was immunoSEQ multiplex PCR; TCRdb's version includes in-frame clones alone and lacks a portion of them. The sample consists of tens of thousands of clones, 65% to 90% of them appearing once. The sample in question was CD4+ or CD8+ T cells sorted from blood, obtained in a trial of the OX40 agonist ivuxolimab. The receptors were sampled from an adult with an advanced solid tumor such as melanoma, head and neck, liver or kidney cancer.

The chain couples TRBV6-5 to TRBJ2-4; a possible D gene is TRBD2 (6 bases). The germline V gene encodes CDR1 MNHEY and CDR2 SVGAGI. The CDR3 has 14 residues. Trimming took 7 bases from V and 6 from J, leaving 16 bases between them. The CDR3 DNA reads TGTGCCAGCACTCCCGGGGGTGCCCGAAACATTCAGTACTTC. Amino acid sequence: CASTPGGARNIQYF.

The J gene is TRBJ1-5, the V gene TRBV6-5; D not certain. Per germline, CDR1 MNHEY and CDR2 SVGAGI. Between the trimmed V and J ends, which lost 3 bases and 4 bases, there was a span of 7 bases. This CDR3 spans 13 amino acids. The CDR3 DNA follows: TGTGCCAGCAGTTATAACAAGAATCAGCCCCAGCATTTT. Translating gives CASSYNKNQPQHF.

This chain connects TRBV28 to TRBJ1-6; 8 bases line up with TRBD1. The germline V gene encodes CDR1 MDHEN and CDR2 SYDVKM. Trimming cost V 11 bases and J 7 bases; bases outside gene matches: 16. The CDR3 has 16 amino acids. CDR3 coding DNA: TGTGCCGCATCAGGGAGACAGGGGCCGGGGAATTCACCCCTCCACTTT. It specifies CAASGRQGPGNSPLHF.

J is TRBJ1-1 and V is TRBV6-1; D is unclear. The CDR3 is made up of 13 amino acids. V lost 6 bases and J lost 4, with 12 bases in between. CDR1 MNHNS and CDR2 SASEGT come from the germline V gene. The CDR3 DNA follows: TGTGCCAGCAGCCACCCGGGAGGCACTGAAGCTTTCTTT. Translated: CASSHPGGTEAFF.

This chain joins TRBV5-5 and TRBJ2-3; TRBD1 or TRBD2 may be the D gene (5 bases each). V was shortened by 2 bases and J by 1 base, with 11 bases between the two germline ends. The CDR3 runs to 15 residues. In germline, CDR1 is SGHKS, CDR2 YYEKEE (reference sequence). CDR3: CASSLGDLRTDTQYF. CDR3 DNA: TGTGCCAGCAGCTTAGGGGACCTACGCACAGATACGCAGTATTTT.

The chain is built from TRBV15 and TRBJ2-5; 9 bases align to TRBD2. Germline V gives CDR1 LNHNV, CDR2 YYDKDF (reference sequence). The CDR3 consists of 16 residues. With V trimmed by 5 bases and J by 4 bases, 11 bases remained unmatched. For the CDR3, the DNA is TGTGCCACCAGCCCACTGGGGCGGGAGGGTCGAGAGACCCAGTACTTC. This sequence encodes CATSPLGREGRETQYF.

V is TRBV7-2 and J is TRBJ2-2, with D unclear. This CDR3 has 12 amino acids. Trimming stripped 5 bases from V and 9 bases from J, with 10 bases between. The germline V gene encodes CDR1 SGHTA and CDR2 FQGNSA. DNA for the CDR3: TGTGCCAGCAGCGCTCCGGGCTGGGAGCTGTTTTTT. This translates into CASSAPGWELFF.

This CDR3 is CASSVGGRETQYF. CDR3 DNA: TGTGCCAGCAGCGTAGGCGGTCGCGAGACCCAGTACTTC. The J gene is TRBJ2-5, the V gene TRBV9, with D unresolved. In germline, CDR1 is SGDLS, CDR2 YYNGEE. The CDR3 runs 13 residues. V lost 0 bases and J 5 bases, leaving 8 bases between the germline ends.

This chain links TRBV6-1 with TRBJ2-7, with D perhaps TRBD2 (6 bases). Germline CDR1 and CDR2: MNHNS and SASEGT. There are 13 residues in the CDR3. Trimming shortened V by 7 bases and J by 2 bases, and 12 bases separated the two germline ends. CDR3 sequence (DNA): TGTGCCAGCAAAGGGACTGTCACCTACGAGCAGTACTTC. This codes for CASKGTVTYEQYF.

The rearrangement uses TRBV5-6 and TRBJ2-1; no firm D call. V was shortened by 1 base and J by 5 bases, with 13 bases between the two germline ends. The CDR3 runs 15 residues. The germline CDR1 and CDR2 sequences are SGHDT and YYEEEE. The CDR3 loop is CASSLRRTHNNEQFF. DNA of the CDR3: TGTGCCAGCAGCTTGAGACGGACCCACAACAATGAGCAGTTCTTC.

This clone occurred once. The CDR3, as DNA: TGTGCCAGCAGAGGTAGCAATCAGCCCCAGCATTTT. Its protein is CASRGSNQPQHF. This rearrangement joins TRBV27 to TRBJ1-5; D gene uncertain. Germline assignment: CDR1 MNHEY and CDR2 SMNVEV (reference sequence). This CDR3 has 12 amino acids. Trimming removed 6 bases at V and 0 bases at J, with 3 bases between.

The CDR3 is CATRAGTPSYNEQFF. In DNA form, the CDR3 reads TGTGCCACTCGGGCCGGGACCCCCTCCTACAATGAGCAGTTCTTC. V is TRBV27 and J is TRBJ2-1; D may correspond to TRBD1 or TRBD2 (5 bases each). The CDR3 runs 15 residues. V lost 10 bases and J lost 0, with 16 bases in between. The V gene's germline CDR1 is MNHEY and CDR2 SMNVEV (reference sequence).

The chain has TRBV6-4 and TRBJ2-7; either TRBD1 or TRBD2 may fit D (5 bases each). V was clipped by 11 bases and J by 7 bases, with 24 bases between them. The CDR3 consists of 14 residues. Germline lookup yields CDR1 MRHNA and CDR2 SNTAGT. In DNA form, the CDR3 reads TGTGCCGACGGAGGCTCCGGGACCACCCGGGAGCAGTACTTC. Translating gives CADGGSGTTREQYF.